These 11 T cell receptor beta chains were all obtained from the same sample, sequenced in a study of vaccination effects on CD4 cells after COVID-19. Profiling relied on immunoSEQ multiplex PCR, and the TCRdb table lists in-frame clones only, not all of them. Here the sample spans some 68,000 clones, 60% to 80% being singletons. The antigens for these receptors are not known. Under the ViraFEST assay, PBMC were stimulated with viral peptide pools so that antigen-specific CD4+ T cells expanded. Sequencing was performed afterwards. Culturing for approximately 10 days preceded CD4+ T cell isolation. All vaccine recipients tested negative for nucleocapsid antibodies and had never contracted SARS-CoV-2 infection. Sequenced material: CD4+ T cells from PBMCs cultured with HCoV-OC43 spike peptides, taken before COVID-19 vaccination. Subset noted: HCoV-OC43 spike overlapping peptide pool stimulation. The receptors stem from a human donor who received a COVID-19 vaccine.

The gene calls are TRBV18 and TRBJ1-2, with a possible D match to TRBD1 (5 bases). V shed 3 bases and J shed 4 bases, with 9 bases lying between them. There are 13 residues in the CDR3. Germline lookup yields CDR1 KGHSH and CDR2 LQKENI. The CDR3: CASSPGASYGYTF. The CDR3 DNA follows: TGTGCCAGCTCACCCGGGGCTAGCTATGGCTACACCTTC.

The chain recombines TRBV5-1 with TRBJ2-1, with D possibly matching TRBD1 (5 bases). The CDR3 runs 15 residues. V was pared by 0 bases and J by 5 bases, with 12 bases between. Germline lookup yields CDR1 SGHRS and CDR2 YFSETQ. The CDR3 loop is CASSLVYATDNEQFF. The CDR3 nucleotides are TGCGCCAGCAGCTTGGTGTACGCGACAGACAATGAGCAGTTCTTC.

Here the CDR3 DNA reads TGCGCCAGCAGCTTAGGTCTAGACCAAGAGACCCAGTACTTC. It specifies CASSLGLDQETQYF. This sequence joins TRBV5-1 and TRBJ2-5, with D unclear. There are 14 residues in the CDR3. Trimming pared 2 bases from V and 0 bases from J, leaving 8 bases between. CDR1 is SGHRS and CDR2 is YFSETQ in the germline V gene.

The table lists this clone with a few counts. The chain carries TRBV18 and TRBJ1-1; no firm D call. CDR3 length equals 14 residues. With 6 bases removed from V and 0 bases from J, the gap between germline ends came to 11 bases. CDR1 and CDR2 from the germline V gene are KGHSH and LQKENI. CDR3 protein: CASSLQPMNTEAFF. The CDR3 nucleotides read TGTGCCAGCTCGTTACAACCTATGAACACTGAAGCTTTCTTT.

The rearrangement links TRBV5-1 to TRBJ1-3; no clear D. This CDR3 spans 16 amino acids. CDR1 and CDR2 (germline): SGHRS, YFSETQ. V lost 3 bases to trimming and J lost 1 base, with 14 bases between them. DNA of the CDR3: TGCGCCAGCAGCTCGGGTATACTGAGATCTGGAAACACCATATATTTT. It codes for CASSSGILRSGNTIYF.

This chain links TRBV2 with TRBJ2-7; 7 bases align to TRBD1. V lost 2 bases and J lost 3; bases outside the gene matches: 4. Germline V gene sequence: CDR1 SNHLY, CDR2 FYNNEI. This CDR3 comprises 14 residues. CDR3 sequence reads: CASSEQGGYYEQYV. The DNA for the CDR3 is TGTGCCAGCAGTGAACAAGGGGGCTACTACGAGCAGTACGTC.

The V call is TRBV30, the J call TRBJ1-1; TRBD1 is a possible D gene (6 bases). CDR3 length: 17 residues. The V gene's germline CDR1 is GTSNPN and CDR2 SVGIG (reference sequence). Trimming removed 0 bases from V and 4 bases from J, with 21 bases in between. CDR3 sequence (DNA): TGTGCCTGGAGTGTACGTGGCAGGGGTGAATTGGGCACTGAAGCTTTCTTT. Protein sequence: CAWSVRGRGELGTEAFF.

This chain joins TRBV4-1 and TRBJ1-2; 8 nucleotides match TRBD1. CDR1 is MGHRA and CDR2 is YSYEKL in the germline V gene. There are 15 residues in the CDR3. V shed 0 bases and J 5 bases; nucleotides not matched to a gene: 5. The CDR3 nucleotides read TGCGCCAGCAGCCAAGAGACAGGGGCCCTTTATGGCTACACCTTC. Translating gives CASSQETGALYGYTF.

In its sample, this clone was seen a few times. The chain recombines TRBV7-3 with TRBJ1-3; D is perhaps TRBD1 (5 bases). CDR3 length: 14 residues. Germline lookup yields CDR1 SGHTA and CDR2 FQGTGA. V was shortened by 5 bases and J by 3 bases, with 11 bases between the two germline ends. CDR3 nucleotides: TGTGCCAGCAGCGTGGGAGGGGATGGAAACACCATATATTTT. Translating it yields CASSVGGDGNTIYF. Based on the CDR3 plus reference TRBV7-3 and TRBJ1-3, the full variable domain is GAGVSQTPSNKVTEKGKYVELRCDPISGHTALYWYRQSLGQGPEFLIYFQGTGAADDSGLPNDRFFAVRPEGSVSTLKIQRTERGDSAVYLCASSVGGDGNTIYFGEGSWLTVV.

This clone showed up just a few times. The J gene is TRBJ1-1, the V gene TRBV10-1, with D hard to call. Germline V CDR1 and CDR2: WNHNN, SYGVQD (reference sequence). The CDR3 covers 13 residues. Trimming cost V 5 bases and J 1 base, with 8 bases left between them. CDR3 residues: CASSSSRNTEAFF. DNA of the CDR3: TGCGCCAGCAGTTCGTCTCGGAACACTGAAGCTTTCTTT.

The chain employs TRBV3-1 (or the pseudogene TRBV3-2) and TRBJ1-1; 7 nucleotides match TRBD1. Unmatched junction bases numbered 6, after V lost 3 bases and J lost 5 bases. This CDR3 contains 14 residues. Germline V gene lookup returns CDR1 LGHDT and CDR2 YNNKEL (reference sequence). As DNA, the CDR3 is TGTGCCAGCAGCCACCTGACAGGGAGTACTGAAGCTTTCTTT. This sequence encodes CASSHLTGSTEAFF.